Listed below are T cell receptor beta chains from one sample, sequenced in a study of T cell responses to AZD1222 COVID-19 vaccine. Clones were sequenced by immunoSEQ multiplex PCR, and TCRdb holds only the in-frame ones, with some missing. The repertoire includes some 140,000 clones, around 90% of them detected once, and roughly 2% sits in the top ten. The material was peripheral blood, obtained on day 0 of AZD1222 vaccination. The receptors here all came from an adult in good health. Both conserved end residues are part of each CDR3.

TRBJ1-1	TRBV5-1	CASSLGTGGEAFF
TRBJ2-5	TRBV30	CAWSVRLQETQYF
TRBJ1-2	TRBV19	CATQPGGNPPYGYTF
TRBJ1-6	TRBV6-5	CASSYGASAKSPLHF
TRBJ2-3	TRBV20-1	CSARPESTQYF
TRBJ1-1	TRBV6-5	CASNDPPQGTEAFF
TRBJ2-5	TRBV29-1	CSVDGLPGVQETQYF
TRBJ1-6	TRBV28	CASTTTTGRGNSPLHF
TRBJ1-6	TRBV7-8	CASSFPGAGNNSPLHF
TRBJ1-3	TRBV10-3	CAISGDPWAGNTIYF
TRBJ1-4	TRBV5-4	CASSRNPGDSSEKLFF
TRBJ1-2	TRBV2	CASSLQQGRYGYTF
TRBJ2-1	TRBV4-1	CASSLREQDLSFNEQFF
TRBJ1-2	TRBV10-3	CAISVLGHGYTF